Each of the 5 T cell receptor beta chains below was sequenced from the same sample in a study of cytomegalovirus exposure and HLA in healthy donors. PCR involved 60 Vbeta and 13 Jbeta primers. The assay was immunoSEQ multiplex PCR, and TCRdb's table has in-frame clones only and misses some. This repertoire shows under 200,000 clones, 75% found once; its top ten account for about 7.7%. The sequencing sample was made of PBMCs. Receptor source: a woman aged 40 to 55 in good health and CMV-seropositive.

This chain links TRBV6-5 with TRBJ2-7, with D maybe TRBD1 (6 bases). The germline V gene encodes CDR1 MNHEY and CDR2 SVGAGI. The length of the CDR3 is 14 residues. With 3 bases removed from V and 2 bases from J, the gap between germline ends came to 11 bases. CDR3 residues: CASSYEGGPYEQYF. In DNA form, the CDR3 reads TGTGCCAGCAGTTATGAAGGGGGACCCTACGAGCAGTACTTC.

The V gene is TRBV7-2, the J gene TRBJ1-2, with TRBD1 matching 10 bases. This CDR3 is 15 amino acids long. With V trimmed by 5 bases and J by 6 bases, 9 bases remained unmatched. Germline loops: CDR1 SGHTA, CDR2 FQGNSA. The CDR3 spells CASSRTGTGVNGYTF. The CDR3 DNA is TGTGCCAGCAGCCGCACCGGGACAGGGGTTAATGGCTACACCTTC.

The V and J genes are TRBV28 and TRBJ2-1; 13 bases line up with TRBD2. This CDR3 has 14 residues. V lost 6 bases, J lost 12 bases, and 8 bases stayed unmatched. Germline lookup yields CDR1 MDHEN and CDR2 SYDVKM. CDR3 coding DNA: TGTGCCAGCAGCCCGGGACTAGCGGGAATTGGGCAGTTCTTC. Amino acid sequence: CASSPGLAGIGQFF.

J is TRBJ2-1 and V is TRBV19, with TRBD2 matching over 8 bases. Per germline, CDR1 LNHDA and CDR2 SQIVND (reference sequence). After removal of 5 bases from V and 9 bases from J, the junction contained 9 bases not matched to a gene. The CDR3 is made up of 14 amino acids. The chain's CDR3 is CASSPAGTRREQFF. The CDR3 DNA sequence: TGTGCCAGTAGTCCCGCCGGGACTAGACGTGAGCAGTTCTTC.

This chain joins TRBV5-4 and TRBJ2-7, with D possibly matching TRBD1 (5 bases). The germline V gene has CDR1 SGHNT and CDR2 YYREEE (reference sequence). The CDR3 runs to 15 residues. V shed 2 bases and J shed 4 bases, with 16 bases lying between them. The CDR3, as DNA: TGTGCCAGCAGCTTATTGCAGGGTGTTTCGTACGAGCAGTACTTC. Protein sequence: CASSLLQGVSYEQYF.